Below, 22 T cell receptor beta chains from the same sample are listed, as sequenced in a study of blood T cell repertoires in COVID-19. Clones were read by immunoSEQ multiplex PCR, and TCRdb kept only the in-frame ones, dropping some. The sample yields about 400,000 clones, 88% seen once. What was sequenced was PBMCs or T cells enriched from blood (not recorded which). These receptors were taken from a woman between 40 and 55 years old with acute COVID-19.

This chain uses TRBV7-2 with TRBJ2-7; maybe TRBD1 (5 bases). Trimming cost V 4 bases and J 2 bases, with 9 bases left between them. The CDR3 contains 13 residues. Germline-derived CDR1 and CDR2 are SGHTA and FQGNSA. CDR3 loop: CASSYTGTYEQYF. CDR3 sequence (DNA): TGTGCCAGCAGCTACACAGGTACCTACGAGCAGTACTTC.

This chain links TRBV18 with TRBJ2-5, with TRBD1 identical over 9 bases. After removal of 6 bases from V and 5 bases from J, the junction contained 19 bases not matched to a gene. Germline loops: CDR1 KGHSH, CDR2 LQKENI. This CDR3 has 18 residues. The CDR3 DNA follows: TGTGCCAGCTCTACCCTGAGTCAGGGACAGGGCCGTCGGGAGACCCAGTACTTC. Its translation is CASSTLSQGQGRRETQYF.

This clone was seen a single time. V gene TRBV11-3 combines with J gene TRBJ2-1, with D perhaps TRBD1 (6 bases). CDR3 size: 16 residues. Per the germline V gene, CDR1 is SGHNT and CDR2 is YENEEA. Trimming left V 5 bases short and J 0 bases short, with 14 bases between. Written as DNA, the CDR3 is TGTGCCAGCAGCCCGAGGACAGTTAGCTCCTACAATGAGCAGTTCTTC. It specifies CASSPRTVSSYNEQFF. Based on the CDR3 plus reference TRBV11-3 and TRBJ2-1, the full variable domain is EAGVVQSPRYKIIEKKQPVAFWCNPISGHNTLYWYLQNLGQGPELLIRYENEEAVDDSQLPKDRFSAERLKGVDSTLKIQPAELGDSAVYLCASSPRTVSSYNEQFFGPGTRLTVL.

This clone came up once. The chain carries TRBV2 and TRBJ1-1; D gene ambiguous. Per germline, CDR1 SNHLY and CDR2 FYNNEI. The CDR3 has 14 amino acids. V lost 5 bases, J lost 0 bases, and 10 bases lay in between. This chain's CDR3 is CASSTHLLNTEAFF. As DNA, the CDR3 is TGTGCCAGCAGTACACACCTCCTGAACACTGAAGCTTTCTTT.

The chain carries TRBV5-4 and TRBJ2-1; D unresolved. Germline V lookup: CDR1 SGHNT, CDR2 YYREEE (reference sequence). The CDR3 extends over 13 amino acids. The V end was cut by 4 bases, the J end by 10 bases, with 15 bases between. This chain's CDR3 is CASSVESGREQFF. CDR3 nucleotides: TGTGCCAGCAGCGTAGAGTCAGGTCGCGAGCAGTTCTTC.

As DNA, the CDR3 is TGTGCCAGCAGCCAACGTTATGAGCAGTTCTTC. Translation gives CASSQRYEQFF. This chain joins TRBV3-1 (or the pseudogene TRBV3-2) and TRBJ2-1; no reliable D call. Germline V lookup: CDR1 LGHDT, CDR2 YNNKEL (reference sequence). The V end was cut by 2 bases, the J end by 8 bases, with 4 bases between. This CDR3 comprises 11 residues.

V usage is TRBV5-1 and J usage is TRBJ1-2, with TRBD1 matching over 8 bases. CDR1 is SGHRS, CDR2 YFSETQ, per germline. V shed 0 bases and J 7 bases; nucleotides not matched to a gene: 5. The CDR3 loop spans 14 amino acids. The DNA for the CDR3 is TGCGCCAGCAGCTTGGGTGGCAGGGGGCTTGGCTACACCTTC. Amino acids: CASSLGGRGLGYTF.

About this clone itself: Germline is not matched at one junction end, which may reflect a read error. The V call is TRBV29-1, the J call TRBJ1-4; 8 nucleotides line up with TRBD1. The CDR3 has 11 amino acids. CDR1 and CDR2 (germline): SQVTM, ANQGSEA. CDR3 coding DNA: TGTGTGGCAGGGGGCAGTGAAAAACTGTTTTTT. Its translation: CVAGGSEKLFF.

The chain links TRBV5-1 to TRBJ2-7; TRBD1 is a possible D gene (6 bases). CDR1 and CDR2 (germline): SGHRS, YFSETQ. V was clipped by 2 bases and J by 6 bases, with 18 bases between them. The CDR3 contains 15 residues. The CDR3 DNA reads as TGCGCCAGCAGCTTCACAGGGATCAAGGGTGGCGAGCAGTACTTC. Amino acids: CASSFTGIKGGEQYF.

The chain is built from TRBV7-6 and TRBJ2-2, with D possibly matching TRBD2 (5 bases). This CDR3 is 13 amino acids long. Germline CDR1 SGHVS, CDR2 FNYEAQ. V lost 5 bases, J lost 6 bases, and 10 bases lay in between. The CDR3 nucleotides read TGTGCCAGCAGCCTTGAGGAGGCCGGGGAGCTGTTTTTT. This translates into CASSLEEAGELFF.

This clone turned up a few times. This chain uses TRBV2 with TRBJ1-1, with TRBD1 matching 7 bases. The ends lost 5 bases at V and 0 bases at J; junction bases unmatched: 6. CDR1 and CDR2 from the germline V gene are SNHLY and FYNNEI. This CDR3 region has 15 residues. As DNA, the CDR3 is TGTGCCAGCAGTAGGGGCAGGGGGATGAACACTGAAGCTTTCTTT. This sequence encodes CASSRGRGMNTEAFF.

The CDR3 DNA reads as TGCGCCAGCAGCCAAGCCGGGACAGGGAACTACGAGCAGTACTTC. Protein: CASSQAGTGNYEQYF. The chain employs TRBV4-1 and TRBJ2-7; 9 nucleotides align to TRBD1. The CDR3 runs to 15 residues. Germline V gene data show CDR1 as MGHRA and CDR2 as YSYEKL. V lost 1 base, J lost 3 bases, and 4 bases stayed unmatched.

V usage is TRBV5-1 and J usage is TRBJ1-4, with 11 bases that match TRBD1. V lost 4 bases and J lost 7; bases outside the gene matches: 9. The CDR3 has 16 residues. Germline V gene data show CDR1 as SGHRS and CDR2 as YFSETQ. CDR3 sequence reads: CASSPGQGGRSEKLFF. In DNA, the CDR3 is TGCGCCAGCAGCCCGGGACAGGGGGGTAGGAGTGAAAAACTGTTTTTT.

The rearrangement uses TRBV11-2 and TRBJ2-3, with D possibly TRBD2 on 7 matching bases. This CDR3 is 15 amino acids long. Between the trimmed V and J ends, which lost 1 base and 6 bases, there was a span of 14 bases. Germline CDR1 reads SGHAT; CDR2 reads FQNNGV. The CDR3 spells CASSLVGGGWDTQYF. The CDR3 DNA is TGTGCCAGCAGCTTAGTAGGGGGGGGATGGGATACGCAGTATTTT.

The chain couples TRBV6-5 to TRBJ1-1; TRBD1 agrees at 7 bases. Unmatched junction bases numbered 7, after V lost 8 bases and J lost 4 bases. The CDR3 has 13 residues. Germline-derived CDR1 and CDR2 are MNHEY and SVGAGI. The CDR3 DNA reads TGTGCCAGCCACCGGACAGGAATCACTGAAGCTTTCTTT. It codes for CASHRTGITEAFF.

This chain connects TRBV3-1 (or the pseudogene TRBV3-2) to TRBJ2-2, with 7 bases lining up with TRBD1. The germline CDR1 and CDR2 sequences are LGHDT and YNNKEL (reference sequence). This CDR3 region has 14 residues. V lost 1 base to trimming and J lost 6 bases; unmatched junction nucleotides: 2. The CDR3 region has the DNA TGTGCCAGCAGCCAAGTAAGGGGGCCCGGGGAGCTGTTTTTT. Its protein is CASSQVRGPGELFF.

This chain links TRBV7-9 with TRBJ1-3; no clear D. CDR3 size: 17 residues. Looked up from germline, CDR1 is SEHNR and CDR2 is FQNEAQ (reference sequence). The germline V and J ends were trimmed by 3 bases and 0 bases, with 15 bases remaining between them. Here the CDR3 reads CASSLSRAASSGNTIYF. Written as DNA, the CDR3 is TGTGCCAGCAGCTTGTCCAGAGCAGCGTCCTCTGGAAACACCATATATTTT.

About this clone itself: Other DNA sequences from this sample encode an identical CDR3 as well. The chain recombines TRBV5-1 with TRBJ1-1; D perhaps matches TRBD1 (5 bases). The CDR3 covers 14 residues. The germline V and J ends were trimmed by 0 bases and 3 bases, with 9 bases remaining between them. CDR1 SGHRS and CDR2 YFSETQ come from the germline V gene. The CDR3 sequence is CASSLGRGDTEAFF. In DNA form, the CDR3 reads TGCGCCAGCAGCTTGGGTAGGGGTGACACTGAAGCTTTCTTT.

CDR3 in amino acids: CASRHSGDYGYTF. In DNA form, the CDR3 reads TGCGCCAGCAGACATTCAGGGGACTATGGCTACACCTTC. The chain carries TRBV5-1 and TRBJ1-2, with D perhaps TRBD1 (6 bases). Trimming removed 5 bases at V and 3 bases at J, with 11 bases between. This CDR3 comprises 13 residues. Germline V lookup: CDR1 SGHRS, CDR2 YFSETQ.

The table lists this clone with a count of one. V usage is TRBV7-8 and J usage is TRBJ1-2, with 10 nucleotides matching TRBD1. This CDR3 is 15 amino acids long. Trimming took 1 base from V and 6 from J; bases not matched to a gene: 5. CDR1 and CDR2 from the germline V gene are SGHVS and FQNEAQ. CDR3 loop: CASSLGQGASNGYTF. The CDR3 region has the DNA TGTGCCAGCAGCTTAGGACAGGGGGCGTCTAATGGCTACACCTTC.

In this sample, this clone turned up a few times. CDR3 DNA sequence: TGTGCCAGCAGCGCTTTAACCCCCGGGACTAGCTATCCAGATACGCAGTATTTT. Translating gives CASSALTPGTSYPDTQYF. V gene TRBV9 combines with J gene TRBJ2-3, with 9 bases lining up with TRBD2. Germline CDR1 reads SGDLS; CDR2 reads YYNGEE. The CDR3 spans 18 residues. J gave up 4 bases and V 3 bases, and 15 bases lay outside the gene matches.

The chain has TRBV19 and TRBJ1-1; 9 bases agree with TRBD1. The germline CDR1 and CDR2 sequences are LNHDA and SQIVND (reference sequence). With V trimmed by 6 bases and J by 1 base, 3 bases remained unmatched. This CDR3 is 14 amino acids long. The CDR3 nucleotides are TGTGCCAGTAGAAGACAGGGGGGGAACACTGAAGCTTTCTTT. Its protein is CASRRQGGNTEAFF.